This TCR beta chain is drawn from a study of cytomegalovirus exposure and HLA in healthy donors. The CDR3 has 15 residues. CDR1 and CDR2 from the germline V gene are SGHRS and YFSETQ. Losses at the gene ends were 0 bases for V and 4 bases for J; bases not matched to a gene: 1. PCR involved 60 Vbeta and 13 Jbeta primers. The repertoire was sequenced with immunoSEQ multiplex PCR; TCRdb's copy has only in-frame clones and lacks some. The repertoire holds about 180,000 clones, with 70% to 80% as singletons. As for this clone: Antigen: not known.

The study, taken as a whole, reports: Later analysis indicated greater clonal expansion among HLA-associated TCR beta chains than among equally common other chains.

The chain is built from TRBV5-1 and TRBJ2-5; 12 bases map to TRBD2. The sequence came from a man between 18 and 29 years old in good health and CMV-seronegative. Sequencing input: PBMCs. Written as DNA, the CDR3 is TGCGCCAGCAGCTTGGAGGGACTAGCGGGAGAGACCCAGTACTTC. Its protein product is CASSLEGLAGETQYF.